The clone carrying this T cell receptor (beta chain) was counted many times. Antigen unknown. A second about 7 to 12 cycle PCR used barcoded and J-beta primers. TCRdb re-analysed the 5' RACE reads in MiXCR, keeping a single row per CDR3 protein. The repertoire holds 1.2 million to 1.5 million distinct CDR3 sequences, with roughly 45% as singletons. This specimen belongs to a study of blood T cells in healthy people across ages. Turning to the study itself: Template switching caught about one barcoded beta molecule for each two T cells. The study's findings and limits: Age brought a roughly linear fall in TCR beta diversity measured per million T cells. Correlation between TCR beta diversity and naive T cell percentage was strong.

The CDR3 consists of 15 residues. The V end was cut by 3 bases, the J end by 1 base, with 10 bases between. All donors came from Russia, were Caucasian and healthy, and spanned ages roughly 6 to 100. The chain couples TRBV12-3 or TRBV12-4 to TRBJ2-1; a possible D gene is TRBD1 (5 bases). Source material: blood. The TCR was taken from a woman under 30 in good health. This CDR3 reads CASSLQGRSYNEQFF. CDR3 bases: TGTGCCAGCAGTTTGCAGGGCAGATCCTACAATGAGCAGTTCTTC.